A single sample is the source of the 30 T cell receptor beta chains below, sequenced in a study of blood T cell repertoires in COVID-19. Clones were read by immunoSEQ multiplex PCR, and TCRdb kept only the in-frame ones, dropping some. Of around 160,000 clones in the sample, roughly 90% were seen once. Sequenced sample: peripheral blood. The receptors come from a man aged 55 to 69 with acute or convalescent COVID-19.

The genes are TRBV19 and TRBJ1-5; 7 bases match TRBD1. With 3 bases clipped from V and 6 bases from J, the junction kept 8 bases outside the gene matches. The germline V gene has CDR1 LNHDA and CDR2 SQIVND (reference sequence). The CDR3 has 15 residues. The CDR3 sequence is CASSMTGWRGQPQHF. The CDR3, as DNA: TGTGCCAGTAGTATGACAGGGTGGCGGGGTCAGCCCCAGCATTTT.

This sequence joins TRBV27 and TRBJ1-5; 9 nucleotides agree with TRBD1. Unmatched junction bases numbered 13, after V lost 6 bases and J lost 4 bases. The CDR3 has 17 amino acids. Germline V lookup: CDR1 MNHEY, CDR2 SMNVEV (reference sequence). CDR3 nucleotides: TGTGCCAGCAGGCCGGGACAGGGATGGCTTGATAATCAGCCCCAGCATTTT. Residues: CASRPGQGWLDNQPQHF.

CDR3 in DNA: TGTGCCAGCAGCCAAGAGGCCCTAGGTCGGAGTGGCTACACCTTC. Translated, it gives CASSQEALGRSGYTF. The gene calls are TRBV3-1 (or the pseudogene TRBV3-2) and TRBJ1-2; D call uncertain. Germline CDR1 reads LGHDT; CDR2 reads YNNKEL (reference sequence). The CDR3 contains 15 residues. Trimming shortened V by 0 bases and J by 7 bases, and 15 bases separated the two germline ends.

V gene TRBV19 combines with J gene TRBJ1-2; TRBD1 agrees at 9 bases. Trimming took 5 bases from V and 7 from J; bases not matched to a gene: 8. The V gene's germline CDR1 is LNHDA and CDR2 SQIVND (reference sequence). The CDR3 has 14 amino acids. The CDR3 reads CASSPTGGLTGYTF. CDR3 DNA: TGTGCCAGTAGTCCCACAGGGGGCCTGACTGGCTACACCTTC. Drawing the rest from reference TRBV19 and TRBJ1-2, the complete variable domain is DGGITQSPKYLFRKEGQNVTLSCEQNLNHDAMYWYRQDPGQGLRLIYYSQIVNDFQKGDIAEGYSVSREKKESFPLTVTSAQKNPTAFYLCASSPTGGLTGYTFGSGTRLTVV.

CDR3 DNA: TGCGCCAGCAGCTTGGTGACAGGGCGTGGCTACACCTTC. Its translation is CASSLVTGRGYTF. This chain links TRBV5-1 with TRBJ1-2; TRBD1 matches at 7 bases. The CDR3 has 13 residues. CDR1 and CDR2 (germline): SGHRS, YFSETQ. V lost 0 bases and J lost 7; bases outside the gene matches: 3.

The CDR3 bases are TGTGCCAGCAGTGAAGGGCCGGGGAACTCCTACGAGCAGTACTTC. Protein sequence: CASSEGPGNSYEQYF. The chain carries TRBV2 and TRBJ2-7; the D gene is possibly TRBD2 (5 bases). Germline assignment: CDR1 SNHLY and CDR2 FYNNEI. V lost 1 base to trimming and J lost 0 bases, with 10 bases between them. This CDR3 region has 15 residues.

The rearrangement joins TRBV6-6 to TRBJ1-4, with D possibly being TRBD1 (5 bases). This CDR3 contains 14 residues. The germline gives CDR1 MNHNY, CDR2 SVGAGI (reference sequence). V was cut by 2 bases and J by 7 bases, with 11 bases left in between. The CDR3 loop is CASSYGRGTEKLFF. CDR3 DNA sequence: TGTGCCAGCAGTTACGGTCGGGGGACTGAAAAACTGTTTTTT.

The chain carries TRBV18 and TRBJ1-1; D is undetermined. V lost 3 bases and J lost 1, with 6 bases in between. The CDR3 totals 13 residues. Per germline, CDR1 KGHSH and CDR2 LQKENI. The CDR3 coding sequence is TGTGCCAGCTCACCGGGCCCGAACACTGAAGCTTTCTTT. Its translation is CASSPGPNTEAFF.

The chain is built from TRBV18 and TRBJ1-1; D unclear. Germline V CDR1 and CDR2: KGHSH, LQKENI. Trimming removed 9 bases from V and 3 bases from J, with 14 bases in between. CDR3 size: 13 residues. This CDR3 reads CASRDGGYTEAFF. The CDR3 nucleotides are TGTGCCAGTCGTGACGGAGGGTACACTGAAGCTTTCTTT.

As concerns this clone: Relative to the germline gene, one junction end is altered; a read error may explain this. This rearrangement joins TRBV7-7 to TRBJ2-1, with 10 bases identical to TRBD1. Germline CDR1 is SSHAT and CDR2 is FNYEAQ (reference sequence). This CDR3 comprises 15 residues. The CDR3 loop reads CASSLGTGEIDEQFF. DNA for the CDR3: TGTGCTAGCAGCTTAGGGACAGGGGAAATAGATGAGCAGTTCTTC.

The chain links TRBV11-3 to TRBJ2-1, with D unresolved. V gave up 5 bases and J gave up 8 bases, with 13 bases separating them. The CDR3 runs 13 residues. CDR1 is SGHNT, CDR2 YENEEA, per germline. The CDR3 DNA reads TGTGCCAGCAGCAGAACACATTTCGATGAGCAGTTCTTC. Translating gives CASSRTHFDEQFF.

As DNA, the CDR3 is TGTGCCAGCAGCTTAGGAGCCTCAAACTACTACAATGAGCAGTTCTTC. This sequence encodes CASSLGASNYYNEQFF. The V and J genes are TRBV11-3 and TRBJ2-1; no firm D call. The germline V gene has CDR1 SGHNT and CDR2 YENEEA. Trimming took 1 base from V and 3 from J, leaving 13 bases between them. This CDR3 is built from 16 residues.

CDR3 in DNA: TGTGCCAGCTCACTCAACCTGGGGCTCGCGAACACCGGGGAGCTGTTTTTT. Translating gives CASSLNLGLANTGELFF. The chain recombines TRBV18 with TRBJ2-2; TRBD1 is a possible D gene (5 bases). CDR3 length equals 17 residues. Germline lookup yields CDR1 KGHSH and CDR2 LQKENI. V was trimmed by 4 bases and J by 0 bases, leaving 15 bases between them.

The chain employs TRBV6-5 and TRBJ1-5, with D tentatively TRBD1 (6 bases). The ends were cut back, 7 bases at V and 0 bases at J, with 10 bases in the middle. Germline V lookup: CDR1 MNHEY, CDR2 SVGAGI. This CDR3 spans 14 amino acids. The CDR3, as DNA: TGTGCCAGCAAAGGGGGGGGTAGCAATCAGCCCCAGCATTTT. This encodes CASKGGGSNQPQHF.

The V call is TRBV18, the J call TRBJ2-1; 9 bases are shared with TRBD1. CDR1 and CDR2 from the germline V gene are KGHSH and LQKENI. This CDR3 has 16 amino acids. V lost 5 bases and J lost 6; bases outside the gene matches: 11. Here the CDR3 reads CASSAPGQGILNEQFF. CDR3 coding DNA: TGTGCCAGCTCAGCCCCGGGACAGGGTATACTCAATGAGCAGTTCTTC. Full variable domain (missing parts from reference TRBV18 and TRBJ2-1): NAGVMQNPRHLVRRRGQEARLRCSPMKGHSHVYWYRQLPEEGLKFMVYLQKENIIDESGMPKERFSAEFPKEGPSILRIQQVVRGDSAAYFCASSAPGQGILNEQFFGPGTRLTVL.

J is TRBJ1-5 and V is TRBV5-5; D remains ambiguous. The V gene lost 4 bases and the J gene lost 2 bases, with 10 bases spanning the gap. Germline CDR1 is SGHKS and CDR2 is YYEKEE (reference sequence). The CDR3 loop spans 14 amino acids. The CDR3 reads CASSRGFGNQPQHF. CDR3 DNA: TGTGCCAGCAGCCGGGGTTTCGGCAATCAGCCCCAGCATTTT.

J is TRBJ2-1 and V is TRBV6-5; 8 bases map to TRBD2. With V trimmed by 6 bases and J by 1 base, 5 bases remained unmatched. The CDR3 extends over 15 amino acids. From germline, CDR1 is MNHEY and CDR2 SVGAGI. CDR3 in amino acids: CASRTIAGSYNEQFF. The CDR3 nucleotides read TGTGCCAGCAGGACGATAGCGGGGTCCTACAATGAGCAGTTCTTC.

This chain uses TRBV30 with TRBJ2-7; perhaps TRBD1 as D (6 bases). The CDR3 covers 11 residues. Between the trimmed V and J ends, which lost 4 bases and 3 bases, there was a span of 7 bases. Looked up from germline, CDR1 is GTSNPN and CDR2 is SVGIG (reference sequence). The CDR3 region has the DNA TGTGCCTGGACACAGGGCTACGAGCAGTACTTC. It encodes CAWTQGYEQYF.

This clone has just one count. This chain connects TRBV6-5 to TRBJ2-1; the match to TRBD2 covers 9 bases. Per the germline V gene, CDR1 is MNHEY and CDR2 is SVGAGI. The CDR3 runs 14 residues. After removal of 6 bases from V and 4 bases from J, the junction contained 4 bases not matched to a gene. DNA of the CDR3: TGTGCCAGCAGGAGCGGGGGGACTTACAATGAGCAGTTCTTC. Translating gives CASRSGGTYNEQFF.

The J gene is TRBJ1-1, the V gene TRBV6-6; no firm D call. The CDR3 has 15 residues. Germline V gene data show CDR1 as MNHNY and CDR2 as SVGAGI (reference sequence). The V end was cut by 6 bases, the J end by 0 bases, with 14 bases between. The CDR3 sequence is CASSPRGFMNTEAFF. CDR3 coding DNA: TGTGCCAGCAGCCCCCGCGGGTTCATGAACACTGAAGCTTTCTTT.

The chain carries TRBV5-1 and TRBJ2-3, with 8 bases identical to TRBD1. Germline CDR1 SGHRS, CDR2 YFSETQ. Trimming at V came to 2 bases and at J to 2 bases, leaving 4 bases not matched to a gene. The CDR3 spans 15 residues. In nucleotides, the CDR3 is TGCGCCAGCAGCTTTGGCAGGGGGCCCACAGATACGCAGTATTTT. The encoded protein is CASSFGRGPTDTQYF.

This clone was counted at least ten times. The V call is TRBV4-2, the J call TRBJ2-7; 8 bases are shared with TRBD2. Germline CDR1 is LGHNA and CDR2 is YNFKEQ. This CDR3 contains 14 residues. The trim removed 4 bases at V and 0 bases at J, leaving 2 bases unmatched. The CDR3 loop reads CASSPSGSSYEQYF. The CDR3 DNA reads as TGTGCCAGCAGCCCTAGCGGGTCCTCCTACGAGCAGTACTTC.

The gene calls are TRBV6-2 or TRBV6-3 and TRBJ1-1; D call uncertain. Germline V lookup: CDR1 MNHEY, CDR2 SVGEGT. V lost 5 bases to trimming and J lost 0 bases, with 7 bases between them. This CDR3 spans 13 amino acids. CDR3 sequence reads: CASSANMNTEAFF. CDR3 nucleotide sequence: TGTGCCAGCAGTGCGAATATGAACACTGAAGCTTTCTTT.

In nucleotides, the CDR3 is TGTGCCAGCAACGAGCGGGGGGGATCCTACAATGAGCAGTTCTTC. Translated, it gives CASNERGGSYNEQFF. This chain joins TRBV9 and TRBJ2-1; 10 bases fit TRBD2. Germline V CDR1 and CDR2: SGDLS, YYNGEE. V gave up 6 bases and J gave up 1 base; unmatched junction bases: 4. This CDR3 has 15 amino acids. Using reference TRBV9 and TRBJ2-1 for the parts outside the CDR3, the full variable domain is DSGVTQTPKHLITATGQRVTLRCSPRSGDLSVYWYQQSLDQGLQFLIQYYNGEERAKGNILERFSAQQFPDLHSELNLSSLELGDSALYFCASNERGGSYNEQFFGPGTRLTVL.

The chain carries TRBV3-1 (or the pseudogene TRBV3-2) and TRBJ2-7; TRBD2 is a possible D gene (5 bases). The V end was cut by 7 bases, the J end by 1 base, with 17 bases between. CDR3 size: 15 residues. The germline gives CDR1 LGHDT, CDR2 YNNKEL (reference sequence). CDR3 region: CASTTRERPSYEQYF. DNA for the CDR3: TGTGCCAGCACCACTAGAGAACGGCCGTCCTACGAGCAGTACTTC.

The V and J genes are TRBV19 and TRBJ2-1; 8 bases map to TRBD1. Trimming cost V 2 bases and J 1 base; bases outside gene matches: 13. The CDR3 is 19 residues long. Germline V CDR1 and CDR2: LNHDA, SQIVND (reference sequence). The CDR3 loop is CASSIKGQGAIGSYNEQFF. CDR3 nucleotide sequence: TGTGCCAGTAGTATAAAAGGGCAGGGGGCCATCGGGTCCTACAATGAGCAGTTCTTC.

The chain carries TRBV7-8 and TRBJ1-3; a weak D match, TRBD1 (6 bases). V lost 3 bases and J lost 1, with 10 bases in between. CDR1 and CDR2 (germline): SGHVS, FQNEAQ. CDR3 length: 15 residues. CDR3 sequence (DNA): TGTGCCAGCAGCTTGTTCAGGGGATCTGGAAACACCATATATTTT. This encodes CASSLFRGSGNTIYF. The full variable domain, completed using reference TRBV7-8 and TRBJ1-3, is GAGVSQSPRYKVAKRGQDVALRCDPISGHVSLFWYQQALGQGPEFLTYFQNEAQLDKSGLPSDRFFAERPEGSVSTLKIQRTQQEDSAVYLCASSLFRGSGNTIYFGEGSWLTVV.

The chain employs TRBV2 and TRBJ1-1, with TRBD1 identical over 12 bases. CDR1 and CDR2 (germline): SNHLY, FYNNEI. V lost 5 bases to trimming and J lost 11 bases; unmatched junction nucleotides: 12. The CDR3 extends over 15 amino acids. CDR3 protein: CASSQGDRGLYGAFF. CDR3 in DNA: TGTGCCAGCAGTCAGGGGGACAGGGGGCTATACGGGGCTTTCTTT. The full variable domain, with the rest looked up from reference TRBV2 and TRBJ1-1, is EPEVTQTPSHQVTQMGQEVILRCVPISNHLYFYWYRQILGQKVEFLVSFYNNEISEKSEIFDDQFSVERPDGSNFTLKIRSTKLEDSAMYFCASSQGDRGLYGAFFGQGTRLTVV.

This chain links TRBV2 with TRBJ1-4; possibly TRBD1 for D (6 bases). The CDR3 has 14 residues. Germline V gene lookup returns CDR1 SNHLY and CDR2 FYNNEI. V was pared by 6 bases and J by 5 bases, with 13 bases between. CDR3 sequence reads: CASSNGTPNEKLFF. The CDR3 DNA reads TGTGCCAGCAGCAACGGGACACCGAATGAAAAACTGTTTTTT.

This chain uses TRBV6-4 with TRBJ2-2; no definite D call. Germline V gene sequence: CDR1 MRHNA, CDR2 SNTAGT. The CDR3 length is 13 residues. V lost 4 bases and J 3 bases, leaving 6 bases between the germline ends. CDR3 nucleotide sequence: TGTGCCAGCAGTGTAGAGCACACCGGGGAGCTGTTTTTT. Encoded protein: CASSVEHTGELFF.